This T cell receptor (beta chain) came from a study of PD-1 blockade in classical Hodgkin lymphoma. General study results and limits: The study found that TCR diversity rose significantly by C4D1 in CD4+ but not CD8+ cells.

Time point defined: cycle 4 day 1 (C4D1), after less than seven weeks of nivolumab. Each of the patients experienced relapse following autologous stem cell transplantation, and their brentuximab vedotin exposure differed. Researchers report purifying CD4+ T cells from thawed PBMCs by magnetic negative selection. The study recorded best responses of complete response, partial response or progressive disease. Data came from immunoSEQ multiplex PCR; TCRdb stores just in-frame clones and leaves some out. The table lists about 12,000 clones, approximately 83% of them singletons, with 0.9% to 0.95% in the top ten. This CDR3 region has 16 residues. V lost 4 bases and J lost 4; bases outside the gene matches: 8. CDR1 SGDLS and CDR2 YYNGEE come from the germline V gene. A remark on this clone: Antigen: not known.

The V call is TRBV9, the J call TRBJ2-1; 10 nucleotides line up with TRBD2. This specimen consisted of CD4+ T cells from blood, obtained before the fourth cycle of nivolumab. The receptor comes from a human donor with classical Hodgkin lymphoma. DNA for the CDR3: TGTGCCAGCAGCCCCCGGACTAGCGGAGATTACAATGAGCAGTTCTTC. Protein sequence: CASSPRTSGDYNEQFF.